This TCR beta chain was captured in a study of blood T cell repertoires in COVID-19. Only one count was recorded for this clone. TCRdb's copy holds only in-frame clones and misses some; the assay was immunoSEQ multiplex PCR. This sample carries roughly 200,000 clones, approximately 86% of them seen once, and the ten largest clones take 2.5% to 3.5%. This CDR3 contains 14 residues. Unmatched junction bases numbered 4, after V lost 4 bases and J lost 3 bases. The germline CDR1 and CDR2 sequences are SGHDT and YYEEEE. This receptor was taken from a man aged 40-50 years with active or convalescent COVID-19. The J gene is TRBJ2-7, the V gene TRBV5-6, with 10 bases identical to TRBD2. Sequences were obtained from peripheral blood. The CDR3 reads CASSPGLANYEQYF. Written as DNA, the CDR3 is TGTGCCAGCAGCCCGGGACTAGCGAACTACGAGCAGTACTTC.